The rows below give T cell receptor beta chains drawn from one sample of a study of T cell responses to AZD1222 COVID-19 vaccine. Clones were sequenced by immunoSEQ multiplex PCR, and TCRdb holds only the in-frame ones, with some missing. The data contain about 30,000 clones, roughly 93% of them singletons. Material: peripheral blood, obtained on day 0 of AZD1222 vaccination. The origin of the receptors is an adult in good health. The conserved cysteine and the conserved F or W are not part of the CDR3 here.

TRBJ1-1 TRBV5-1 ASTRSMNTEAF
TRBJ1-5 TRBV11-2 ASSSGTASNQPQH
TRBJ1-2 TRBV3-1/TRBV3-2 ASSQAGLYGYT
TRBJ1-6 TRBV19 ASRFAGNSPLH
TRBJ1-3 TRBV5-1 ASSLEGSGNTIY
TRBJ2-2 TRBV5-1 ASSLTGGHTGELF
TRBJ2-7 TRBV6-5 ASSPEGYEQY
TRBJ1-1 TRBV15 ATSRRVGNTEAF
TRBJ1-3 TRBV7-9 ASPNSDSGNTIY
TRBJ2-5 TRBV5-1 ASSSGTGQETQY
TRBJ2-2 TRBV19 ASTLGGRGTGELF
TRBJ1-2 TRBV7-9 ASSRDRTGGYT
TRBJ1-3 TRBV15 ATSRDGETGNTIY
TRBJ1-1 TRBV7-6 ASSLGGGTEAF
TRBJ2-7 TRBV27 ASSFSGSPNEQY
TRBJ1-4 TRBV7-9 ASSLQGGGEKLF
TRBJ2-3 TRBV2 ASSDTRRGTDTQY
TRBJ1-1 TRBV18 ASSPTGMGAF
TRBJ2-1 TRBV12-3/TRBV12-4 ASSFVGDEQF
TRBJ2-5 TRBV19 ASSPEARETQY
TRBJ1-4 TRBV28 ASRKGGANEKLF
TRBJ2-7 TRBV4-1 ASSQDPIDRGDEQY
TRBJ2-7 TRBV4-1 ASSQSVRARDEQY
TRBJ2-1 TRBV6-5 ASRRSSYNEQF
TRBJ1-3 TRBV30 AGIGNTIY
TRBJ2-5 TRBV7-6 ASSLRTSGSLGKETQY
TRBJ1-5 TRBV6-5 ASSLTGGSNQPQH
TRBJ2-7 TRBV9 ASSAGVTSGSDEQY
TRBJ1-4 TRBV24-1 ATSGNRQTNEKLF
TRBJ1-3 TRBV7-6 ASSLAYGSGNTIY
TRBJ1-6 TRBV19 ASHPPGLNSPLH
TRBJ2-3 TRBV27 ASSLSGDSTDTQY
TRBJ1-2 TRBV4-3 ASSQGISPWLISPLANYGYT
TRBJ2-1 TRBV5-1 ASSWTDSSYNEQF
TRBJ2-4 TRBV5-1 ASSLDPRQGTKNIQY
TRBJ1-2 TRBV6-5 ASMVGEETDGYT
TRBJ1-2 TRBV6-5 ASWTGATGYT
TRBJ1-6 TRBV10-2 ASSDEAPAYNSPLH
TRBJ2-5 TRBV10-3 AIRADTLQETQY
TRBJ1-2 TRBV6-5 ASRKNYGYT
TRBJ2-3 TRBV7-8 ASSPRTSATDTQY
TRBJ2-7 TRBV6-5 ASSRRDRGGYEQY
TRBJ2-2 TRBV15 ATEGQGGTGELF
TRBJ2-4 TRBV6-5 ASSSVGVRPKNIQY
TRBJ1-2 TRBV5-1 ASRDFNYGYT
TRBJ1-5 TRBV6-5 ASSYDVSGQPQH
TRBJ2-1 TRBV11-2 ASTSIANPRNEQF
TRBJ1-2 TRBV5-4 ASSLRRMVPYGYT
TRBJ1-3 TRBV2 ASSRTGANTIY
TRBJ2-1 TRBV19 ASSISGESSYNEQF
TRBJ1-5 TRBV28 ASSSSGVVLDQPQH
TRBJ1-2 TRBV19 ASSMKRTKYYGYT